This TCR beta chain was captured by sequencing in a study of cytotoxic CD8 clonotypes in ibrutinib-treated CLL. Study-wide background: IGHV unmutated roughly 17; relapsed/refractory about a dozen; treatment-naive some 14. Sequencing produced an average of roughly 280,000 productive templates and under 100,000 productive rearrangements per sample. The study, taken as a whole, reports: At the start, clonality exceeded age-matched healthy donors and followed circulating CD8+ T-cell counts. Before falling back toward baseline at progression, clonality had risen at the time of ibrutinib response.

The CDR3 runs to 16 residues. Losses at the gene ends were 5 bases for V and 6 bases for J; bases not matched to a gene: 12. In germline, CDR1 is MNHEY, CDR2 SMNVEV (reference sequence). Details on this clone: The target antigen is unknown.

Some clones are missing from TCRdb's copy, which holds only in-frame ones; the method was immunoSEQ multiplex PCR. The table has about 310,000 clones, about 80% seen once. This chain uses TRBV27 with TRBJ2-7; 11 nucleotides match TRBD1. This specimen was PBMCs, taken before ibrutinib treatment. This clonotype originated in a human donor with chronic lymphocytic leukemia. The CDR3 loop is CASSLWDRGRESEQYF. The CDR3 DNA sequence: TGTGCCAGCAGTCTCTGGGACAGGGGGAGAGAAAGCGAGCAGTACTTC.